One and the same sample provided the 2 T cell receptor beta chains below, sequenced in a study of technical replicates of blood from a few donors. Data came from immunoSEQ multiplex PCR; TCRdb stores just in-frame clones and leaves some out. The sample records around 70,000 clones, around 93% being singletons. Sample: T cells isolated from PBMCs. All receptors derive from a human donor in good health.

The rearrangement links TRBV15 to TRBJ1-2, with a possible D match to TRBD1 (6 bases). Germline V CDR1 and CDR2: LNHNV, YYDKDF (reference sequence). CDR3 length equals 15 residues. The V end was cut by 4 bases, the J end by 4 bases, with 16 bases between. The CDR3 DNA is TGTGCCACCAGCATGGCACGGGACATGATCTATGGCTACACCTTC. Its protein is CATSMARDMIYGYTF.

This clone appeared a single time. The CDR3 DNA reads TGTGCCAGCAGTTACTTAGTTAACACAGATACGCAGTATTTT. Translating it yields CASSYLVNTDTQYF. The chain uses TRBV6-5 and TRBJ2-3; D not resolved. The germline V and J ends were trimmed by 1 base and 2 bases, with 7 bases remaining between them. CDR1 MNHEY and CDR2 SVGAGI come from the germline V gene. The CDR3 consists of 14 residues.